A selection of T cell receptor beta chains follows, all from one sample in a study of identical twins. TCRdb reprocessed the 5' RACE reads via MiXCR and lists one record per CDR3 protein. The sample consists of 1.5 million to 2 million distinct CDR3 sequences, around 29% of them appearing once. The sequencing sample was made of cord blood. Source of these receptors: a newborn girl in good health. Both conserved end residues are part of each CDR3. Each record gives: D gene, clone size, J gene, CDR3 length, V gene, CDR3 DNA, CDR3 protein. A D gene is named only where the DNA matches it firmly. Some rows have no size entry. The others give once, few or many, or a class for an expanded clone.

>.|few|TRBJ1-2|17|TRBV4-2
TGTGCCAGCAGCCAAGGTCCCGACAGAGAGATTAACTATGGCTACACCTTC
CASSQGPDREINYGYTF
>.|.|TRBJ2-4|17|TRBV28
TGTGCCAGCAGTTTAATTCCAGGCAGGGTAGCCAAAAACATTCAGTACTTC
CASSLIPGRVAKNIQYF
>TRBD2|few|TRBJ2-1|16|TRBV6-6
TGTGCCAGCAGTTACTCACTAGCGGGCTCCTACAATGAGCAGTTCTTC
CASSYSLAGSYNEQFF
>.|.|TRBJ1-1|13|TRBV20-1
TGCAGTGCTAGTGGTAGGGGGGCCACTGAAGCTTTCTTT
CSASGRGATEAFF
>.|few|TRBJ1-5|15|TRBV6-1
TGTGCCAGCAGTGAATCTGGCTTCTCTAATCAGCCCCAGCATTTT
CASSESGFSNQPQHF
>TRBD2|many|TRBJ2-5|14|TRBV9
TGCGCCAGCTCAGTCGGCGGGAGCCAAGAGACCCAGTACTTC
CASSVGGSQETQYF
>TRBD2|few|TRBJ2-3|14|TRBV24-1
TGTGCCACCAGTGATTTGTGGGGAGGGGATACGCAGTATTTT
CATSDLWGGDTQYF
>.|.|TRBJ2-7|17|TRBV20-1
TGCAGTGCTAGTTGGTGGCAGGCCACCCAATTCTCCTACGAGCAGTACTTC
CSASWWQATQFSYEQYF
>TRBD2|.|TRBJ2-5|16|TRBV2
TGTGCCAGCAGTGGACGGGACTACCGAACGCAAGAGACCCAGTACTTC
CASSGRDYRTQETQYF
>.|.|TRBJ2-7|18|TRBV21-1
TGTGCCAGCAGCAAAGTTTCTTGGTGGTTGGAGGGATCCTACGAGCAGTACTTC
CASSKVSWWLEGSYEQYF
>.|many|TRBJ2-7|12|TRBV28
TGTGCCAGCAGTCAACTCTTCTACGAGCAGTACTTC
CASSQLFYEQYF
>.|.|TRBJ2-7|17|TRBV7-9
TGTGCCAGCAGCTTAGGGGGACGGCTAACAAGCTCCTACGAGCAGTACTTC
CASSLGGRLTSSYEQYF
>.|.|TRBJ1-2|17|TRBV5-6
TGTGCCAGCAGCTTGGGGCAGGGTATTCGAACTAACTATGGCTACACCTTC
CASSLGQGIRTNYGYTF
>TRBD2|few|TRBJ2-7|18|TRBV20-1
TGCAGTGCCAGAAAGGGACTAGCGGGAGGGCCGAGCTCCTACGAGCAGTACTTC
CSARKGLAGGPSSYEQYF
>TRBD2|once|TRBJ2-3|15|TRBV18
TGTGCCAGCTCACCAGTGACTAGCGGAGGAAATACGCAGTATTTT
CASSPVTSGGNTQYF
>.|.|TRBJ1-2|14|TRBV5-1
TGCGCCAGCAGCTTGGAAGTAGTTTCATATGGCTACACCTTC
CASSLEVVSYGYTF
>.|many|TRBJ2-5|13|TRBV10-3
TGTGCCATCAGTCTGGGGCAAAAAGAGACCCAGTACTTC
CAISLGQKETQYF
>.|.|TRBJ2-3|12|TRBV12-3/TRBV12-4
TGTGCCAGCAGTTTCATCGTAGATACGCAGTATTTT
CASSFIVDTQYF
>.|.|TRBJ1-5|13|TRBV2
TGTGCCAGCAGTGGAGGGGAACGGCAGCCCCAGCATTTT
CASSGGERQPQHF
>.|.|TRBJ1-3|15|TRBV10-3
TGTGCCATCAGTGACACAGGGCACCGTGGAAACACCATATATTTT
CAISDTGHRGNTIYF
>TRBD1|many|TRBJ2-7|15|TRBV28
TGTGCCAGCACCCAAGGACAGGGTTTAGGCTACGAGCAGTACTTC
CASTQGQGLGYEQYF
>.|.|TRBJ2-1|16|TRBV4-1
TGCGCCAGCAGCCAAGTTGGAAGGGGTCCACACAATGAGCAGTTCTTC
CASSQVGRGPHNEQFF